This T cell receptor beta chain was obtained from a study of beta chain features in type 1 diabetes. The study's findings and limits: Significant though moderate, a shortening of TCRB CDR3s appeared in all four CD4+ subsets of Type 1 diabetes patients.

V lost 6 bases and J lost 0; bases outside the gene matches: 10. Germline lookup yields CDR1 KGHSH and CDR2 LQKENI. This CDR3 has 17 amino acids. Sequenced material consisted of expressed TCRB transcripts (all of the isolated RNA was reverse transcribed). Sequenced by immunoSEQ multiplex PCR; TCRdb stores in-frame clones only, minus some. The sample lists 130,000 to 150,000 clones, less than 15% occurring once. About this clone: What it recognizes is unknown.

What was sequenced was central memory CD4+ T cells from blood. V gene TRBV18 combines with J gene TRBJ2-3, with 9 bases that match TRBD1. This TCR was recovered from a young man with type 1 diabetes. CDR3 amino acids: CASSSRTGDTSTDTQYF. CDR3 coding DNA: TGTGCCAGCTCGTCGAGGACAGGGGACACTAGCACAGATACGCAGTATTTT.